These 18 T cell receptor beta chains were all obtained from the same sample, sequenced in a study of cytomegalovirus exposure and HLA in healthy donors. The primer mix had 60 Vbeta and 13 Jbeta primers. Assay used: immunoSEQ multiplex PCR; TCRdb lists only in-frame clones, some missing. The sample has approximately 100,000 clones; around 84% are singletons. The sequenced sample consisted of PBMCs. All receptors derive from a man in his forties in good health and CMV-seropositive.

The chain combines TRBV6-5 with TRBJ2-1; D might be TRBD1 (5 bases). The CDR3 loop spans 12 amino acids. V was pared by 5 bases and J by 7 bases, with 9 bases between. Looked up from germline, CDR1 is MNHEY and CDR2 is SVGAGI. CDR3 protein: CASSANRNEQFF. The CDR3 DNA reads TGTGCCAGCAGTGCGAACAGGAATGAGCAGTTCTTC.

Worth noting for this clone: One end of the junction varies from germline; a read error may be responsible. CDR3 in DNA: TGTGCCAGCAGCCGACCCCCTAGCGGCTCCGCCTCCGAGGACTTC. Its translation is CASSRPPSGSASEDF. The chain links TRBV5-6 to TRBJ2-7; 7 positions agree with TRBD2. The V gene's germline CDR1 is SGHDT and CDR2 YYEEEE. The CDR3 consists of 15 residues. Drawing the rest from reference TRBV5-6 and TRBJ2-7, the complete variable domain is DAGVTQSPTHLIKTRGQQVTLRCSPKSGHDTVSWYQQALGQGPQFIFQYYEEEERQRGNFPDRFSGHQFPNYSSELNVNALLLGDSALYLCASSRPPSGSASEDFGPGTRLTVT.

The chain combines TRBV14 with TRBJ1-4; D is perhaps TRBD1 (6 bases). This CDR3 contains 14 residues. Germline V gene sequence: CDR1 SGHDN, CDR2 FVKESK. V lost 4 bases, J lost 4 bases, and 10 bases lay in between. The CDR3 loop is CASSPGTYNEKLFF. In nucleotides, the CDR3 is TGTGCCAGCAGCCCCGGGACATATAATGAAAAACTGTTTTTT. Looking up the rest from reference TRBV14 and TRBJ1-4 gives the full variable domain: EAGVTQFPSHSVIEKGQTVTLRCDPISGHDNLYWYRRVMGKEIKFLLHFVKESKQDESGMPNNRFLAERTGGTYSTLKVQPAELEDSGVYFCASSPGTYNEKLFFGSGTQLSVL.

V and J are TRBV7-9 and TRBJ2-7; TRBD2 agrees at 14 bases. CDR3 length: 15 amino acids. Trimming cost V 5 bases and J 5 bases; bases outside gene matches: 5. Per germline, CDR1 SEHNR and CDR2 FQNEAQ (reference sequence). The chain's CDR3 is CASSRLAGGPDEQYF. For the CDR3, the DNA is TGTGCCAGCAGCCGACTAGCGGGAGGGCCCGACGAGCAGTACTTC.

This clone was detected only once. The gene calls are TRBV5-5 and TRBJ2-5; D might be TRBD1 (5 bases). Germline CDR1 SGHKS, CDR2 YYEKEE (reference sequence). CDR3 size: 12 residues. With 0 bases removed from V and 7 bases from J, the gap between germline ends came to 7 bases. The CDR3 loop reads CASSLETGTQYF. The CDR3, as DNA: TGTGCCAGCAGCTTGGAAACAGGGACCCAGTACTTC. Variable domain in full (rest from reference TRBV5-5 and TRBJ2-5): DAGVTQSPTHLIKTRGQQVTLRCSPISGHKSVSWYQQVLGQGPQFIFQYYEKEERGRGNFPDRFSARQFPNYSSELNVNALLLGDSALYLCASSLETGTQYFGPGTRLLVL.

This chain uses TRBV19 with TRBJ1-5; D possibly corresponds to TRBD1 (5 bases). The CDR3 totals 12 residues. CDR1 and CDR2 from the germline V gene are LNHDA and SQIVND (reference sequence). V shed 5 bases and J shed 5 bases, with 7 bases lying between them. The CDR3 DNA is TGTGCCAGTAGTGGGGCCTATCAGCCCCAGCATTTT. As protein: CASSGAYQPQHF.

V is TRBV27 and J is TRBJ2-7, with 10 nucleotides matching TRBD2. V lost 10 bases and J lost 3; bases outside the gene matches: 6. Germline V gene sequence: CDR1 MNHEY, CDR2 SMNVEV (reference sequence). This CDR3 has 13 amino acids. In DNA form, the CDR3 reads TGTGCCAAGTATAGACTAGCGGGCTACGAGCAGTACTTC. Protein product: CAKYRLAGYEQYF.

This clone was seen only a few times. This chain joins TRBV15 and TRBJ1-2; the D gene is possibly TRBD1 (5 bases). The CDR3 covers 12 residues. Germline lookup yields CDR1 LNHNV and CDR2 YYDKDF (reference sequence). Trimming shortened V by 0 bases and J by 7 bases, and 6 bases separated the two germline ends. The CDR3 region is CATSRDRVGYTF. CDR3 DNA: TGTGCCACCAGCAGAGACAGGGTTGGCTACACCTTC. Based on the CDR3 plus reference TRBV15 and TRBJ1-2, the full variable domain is DAMVIQNPRYQVTQFGKPVTLSCSQTLNHNVMYWYQQKSSQAPKLLFHYYDKDFNNEADTPDNFQSRRPNTSFCFLDIRSPGLGDTAMYLCATSRDRVGYTFGSGTRLTVV.

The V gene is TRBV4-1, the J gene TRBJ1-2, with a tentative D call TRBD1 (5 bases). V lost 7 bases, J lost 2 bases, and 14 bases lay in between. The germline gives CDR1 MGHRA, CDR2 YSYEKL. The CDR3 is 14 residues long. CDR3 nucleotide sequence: TGCGCCAGCACCCATCCGGGGGAGAACTATGGCTACACCTTC. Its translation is CASTHPGENYGYTF.

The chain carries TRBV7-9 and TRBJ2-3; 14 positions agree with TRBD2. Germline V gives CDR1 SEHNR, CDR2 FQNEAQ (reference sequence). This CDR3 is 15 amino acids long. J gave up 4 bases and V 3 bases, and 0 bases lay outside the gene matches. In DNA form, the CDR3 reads TGTGCCAGCAGCTTGGGACTAGCGGGAGCAGATACGCAGTATTTT. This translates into CASSLGLAGADTQYF. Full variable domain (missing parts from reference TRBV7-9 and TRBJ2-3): DTGVSQNPRHKITKRGQNVTFRCDPISEHNRLYWYRQTLGQGPEFLTYFQNEAQLEKSRLLSDRFSAERPKGSFSTLEIQRTEQGDSAMYLCASSLGLAGADTQYFGPGTRLTVL.

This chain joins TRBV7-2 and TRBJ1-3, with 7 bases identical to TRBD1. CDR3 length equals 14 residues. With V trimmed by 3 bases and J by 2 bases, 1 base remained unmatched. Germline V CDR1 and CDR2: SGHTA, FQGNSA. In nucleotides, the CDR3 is TGTGCCAGCAGCTTGACAGGGCCTGGAAACACCATATATTTT. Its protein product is CASSLTGPGNTIYF. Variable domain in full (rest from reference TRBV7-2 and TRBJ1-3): GAGVSQSPSNKVTEKGKDVELRCDPISGHTALYWYRQSLGQGLEFLIYFQGNSAPDKSGLPSDRFSAERTGGSVSTLTIQRTQQEDSAVYLCASSLTGPGNTIYFGEGSWLTVV.

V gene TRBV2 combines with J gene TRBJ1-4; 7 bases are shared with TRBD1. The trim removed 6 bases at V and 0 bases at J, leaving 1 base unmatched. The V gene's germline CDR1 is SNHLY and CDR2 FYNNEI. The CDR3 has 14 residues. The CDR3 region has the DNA TGTGCCAGCAGAACAGGGGCAACTAATGAAAAACTGTTTTTT. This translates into CASRTGATNEKLFF.

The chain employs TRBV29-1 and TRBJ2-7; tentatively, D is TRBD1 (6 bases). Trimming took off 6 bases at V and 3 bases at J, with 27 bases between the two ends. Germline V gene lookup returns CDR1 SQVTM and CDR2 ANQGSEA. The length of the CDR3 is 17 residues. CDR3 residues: CSVLKLNLGTRNYEQYF. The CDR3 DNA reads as TGCAGCGTACTAAAACTGAACCTCGGGACAAGGAACTACGAGCAGTACTTC.

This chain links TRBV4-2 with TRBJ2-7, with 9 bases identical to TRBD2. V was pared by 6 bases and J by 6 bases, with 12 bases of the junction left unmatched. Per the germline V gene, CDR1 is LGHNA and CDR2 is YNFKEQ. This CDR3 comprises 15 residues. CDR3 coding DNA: TGTGCCAGCAGTAGTGGGAGCGGGAGGTGGGTCGAGCAGTACTTC. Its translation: CASSSGSGRWVEQYF.

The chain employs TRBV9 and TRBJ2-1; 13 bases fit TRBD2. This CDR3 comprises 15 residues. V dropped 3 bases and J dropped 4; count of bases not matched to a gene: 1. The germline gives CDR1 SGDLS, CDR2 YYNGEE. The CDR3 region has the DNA TGTGCCAGCAGCGAGGGACTAGCGGGGTACAATGAGCAGTTCTTC. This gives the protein CASSEGLAGYNEQFF.

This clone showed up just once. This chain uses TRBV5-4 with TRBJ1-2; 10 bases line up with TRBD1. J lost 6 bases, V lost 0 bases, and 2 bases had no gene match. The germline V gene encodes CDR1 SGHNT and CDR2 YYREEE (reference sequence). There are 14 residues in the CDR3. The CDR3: CASSLAGQGNGYTF. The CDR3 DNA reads TGTGCCAGCAGCTTGGCGGGACAGGGGAATGGCTACACCTTC.

DNA for the CDR3: TGCGCCAGCAGCCACATTAGCGGGGGGAGCAATGAGCAGTTCTTC. This translates into CASSHISGGSNEQFF. The chain is built from TRBV4-1 and TRBJ2-1; TRBD2 matches at 10 bases. The CDR3 spans 15 residues. The germline CDR1 and CDR2 sequences are MGHRA and YSYEKL. The trim removed 3 bases at V and 6 bases at J, leaving 5 bases unmatched.

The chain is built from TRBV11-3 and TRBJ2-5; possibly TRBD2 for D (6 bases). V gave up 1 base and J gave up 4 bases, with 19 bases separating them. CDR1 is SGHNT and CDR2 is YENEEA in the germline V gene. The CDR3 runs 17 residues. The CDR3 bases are TGTGCCAGCAGCTTAGTTAGCGGCCAGGCGGGCCGAGAGACCCAGTACTTC. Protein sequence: CASSLVSGQAGRETQYF.